What follows are 21 T cell receptor beta chains derived from one specimen sequenced in a study of T cells in Graves' hyperthyroidism and ophthalmopathy. Authors of the study amplified TCR beta CDR3 regions from RNA transcripts. The study used the HTBI primer set for a first-round RT-PCR of the TCR CDR3. TCRdb reprocessed the multiplex PCR reads via MiXCR and lists one record per CDR3 protein. This sample has fewer than 450,000 distinct CDR3 sequences, with 13% to 15% found just once. Sequencing was done on a sample of blood. Source of these receptors: a woman aged 55-70 years with Graves' ophthalmopathy.

This chain connects TRBV10-1 to TRBJ2-3; D call uncertain. The V end lost 3 bases, the J end lost 1 base, and 11 bases lay between the germline ends. Looked up from germline, CDR1 is WNHNN and CDR2 is SYGVQD (reference sequence). The CDR3 runs 15 residues. Written as DNA, the CDR3 is TGCGCCAGCAGTGAAGGGCTTTTTCGCACAGATACGCAGTATTTT. As protein: CASSEGLFRTDTQYF.

This clonotype has ten or more counts. This chain links TRBV28 with TRBJ2-3; 8 bases line up with TRBD2. CDR3 length equals 12 residues. V lost 11 bases to trimming and J lost 7 bases; unmatched junction nucleotides: 8. The germline gives CDR1 MDHEN, CDR2 SYDVKM. CDR3 sequence (DNA): TGTGCCGCGGGGGGAGTCGGGAATACGCAGTATTTT. This gives the protein CAAGGVGNTQYF.

This clonotype was picked up many times. The chain links TRBV3-1 to TRBJ2-7; tentatively, D is TRBD2 (6 bases). Trimming left V 1 base short and J 5 bases short, with 15 bases between. Germline CDR1 reads LGHDT; CDR2 reads YNNKEL (reference sequence). This CDR3 is built from 15 residues. The CDR3 loop is CASSQGFGRINEQYF. CDR3 nucleotide sequence: TGTGCCAGCAGCCAAGGGTTCGGGAGAATTAACGAGCAGTACTTC.

This clonotype has ten or more counts. The chain has TRBV12-5 and TRBJ2-5, with D possibly being TRBD2 (5 bases). This CDR3 region has 11 residues. V was clipped by 3 bases and J by 7 bases, with 6 bases between them. Germline-derived CDR1 and CDR2 are LGHNT and FRNRAP. The CDR3 DNA follows: TGTGCTAGTGGTTTTGGAGGGACCCAGTACTTC. Its translation is CASGFGGTQYF.

This clonotype was counted between two and nine times. A much larger clone lies a single base off, so this may be a read error. This rearrangement joins TRBV7-2 to TRBJ2-5, with D unresolved. This CDR3 comprises 12 residues. Germline CDR1 reads SGHTA; CDR2 reads FQGNSA. Written as DNA, the CDR3 is TGTGCCGGCAGTCCCATCGGGGAGACCCAGTACTTC. This codes for CAGSPIGETQYF.

This clonotype was counted ten times or more. The gene calls are TRBV3-1 and TRBJ1-1; the D is unclear. The germline gives CDR1 LGHDT, CDR2 YNNKEL (reference sequence). CDR3 length equals 13 residues. Trimming took 3 bases from V and 5 from J, leaving 10 bases between them. CDR3 sequence (DNA): TGTGCCAGCAGCCATGGGCAGTTGACTGAAGCTTTCTTT. Translating it yields CASSHGQLTEAFF.

Concerning this clonotype itself: Germline and junction disagree at one end, which may indicate a read error. The gene calls are TRBV5-1 and TRBJ2-1; TRBD2 is a possible D gene (5 bases). CDR1 SGHRS and CDR2 YFSETQ come from the germline V gene. The CDR3 is made up of 14 amino acids. The CDR3 DNA sequence: TGCGCCAGCAGCGTGCTGGACGGGGTAAATGAGCAGCTCTTC. It is translated as CASSVLDGVNEQLF.

Remarks on this clonotype: Because it lacks the conserved phenylalanine or tryptophan at the end, this CDR3 is likely a read error. This chain links TRBV28 with TRBJ2-3; maybe TRBD2 (5 bases). The germline V and J ends were trimmed by 7 bases and 5 bases, with 19 bases remaining between them. Germline V gives CDR1 MDHEN, CDR2 SYDVKM. This CDR3 is 15 amino acids long. The CDR3 region has the DNA TGTGCCAGCACTACTAGTGGGATCGTCGGAGATACGCAGTATCTT. Protein product: CASTTSGIVGDTQYL.

This clonotype showed up just a few times. The chain uses TRBV20-1 and TRBJ2-3, with D possibly matching TRBD1 (5 bases). The germline V gene has CDR1 DFQATT and CDR2 SNEGSKA (reference sequence). The length of the CDR3 is 14 residues. Trimming pared 3 bases from V and 4 bases from J, leaving 14 bases between. CDR3 nucleotides: TGCAGTGCTAGGACAGTATCGTACGCAGATACGCAGTATTTT. Encoded protein: CSARTVSYADTQYF.

Many counts were recorded for this clonotype. The CDR3 loop is CASTSNSGGVTGELFF. CDR3 nucleotides: TGTGCCAGCACTAGCAACTCAGGGGGAGTCACCGGGGAGCTGTTTTTT. The genes are TRBV12-3 or TRBV12-4 and TRBJ2-2; 7 bases align to TRBD1. J was trimmed by 4 bases and V by 7 bases; bases with no gene match: 12. This CDR3 comprises 16 residues.

V usage is TRBV20-1 and J usage is TRBJ1-4; maybe TRBD1 (5 bases). V lost 4 bases, J lost 7 bases, and 13 bases lay in between. The CDR3 has 13 amino acids. Germline V gene sequence: CDR1 DFQATT, CDR2 SNEGSKA (reference sequence). The CDR3 coding sequence is TGCAGTGCTACCCGGACATCTGGTGAAAAACTGTTTTTT. Translating gives CSATRTSGEKLFF.

Ten or more counts support this clonotype. V and J are TRBV28 and TRBJ2-7, with D perhaps matching TRBD1 (6 bases). Germline CDR1 and CDR2: MDHEN and SYDVKM. Trimming took off 4 bases at V and 4 bases at J, with 17 bases between the two ends. The CDR3 sequence is 15 residues long. The CDR3 DNA is TGTGCCAGCAGTTCCCCCCCCAGGGGTCCTTACGAGCAGTACTTC. It yields the protein CASSSPPRGPYEQYF.

This clonotype was detected only once. The chain recombines TRBV28 with TRBJ2-7; tentatively, D is TRBD1 (6 bases). Germline CDR1 and CDR2: MDHEN and SYDVKM. V lost 8 bases, J lost 3 bases, and 14 bases lay in between. The CDR3 consists of 13 residues. The CDR3 DNA reads TGTGCCAGCGGACGGACAGCGCTCTACGAGCAGTACTTC. The encoded protein is CASGRTALYEQYF.

This clonotype was observed at least ten times. This chain joins TRBV2 and TRBJ1-1; D ambiguous. This CDR3 region has 14 residues. V was pared by 6 bases and J by 7 bases, with 18 bases between. Germline V gene sequence: CDR1 SNHLY, CDR2 FYNNEI. DNA for the CDR3: TGTGCCAGCAGACCTAACGGCCCGGGGATTGAAGCTTTCTTT. Encoded protein: CASRPNGPGIEAFF.

Remarks on this clonotype: A much larger clone is a single base away; this may be a read error. The chain uses TRBV20-1 and TRBJ1-1, with D tentatively TRBD1 (6 bases). V shed 7 bases and J shed 5 bases, with 20 bases lying between them. The CDR3 covers 14 residues. Per germline, CDR1 DFQATT and CDR2 SNEGSKA (reference sequence). CDR3 nucleotides: TGCAGTGTCAGAGGAGGAGGGGGGGGTACTGAAGCTTTCTTT. Translated: CSVRGGGGGTEAFF.

The chain joins TRBV5-5 to TRBJ1-5, with D uncertain. Trimming stripped 2 bases from V and 2 bases from J, with 14 bases between. Germline lookup yields CDR1 SGHKS and CDR2 YYEKEE (reference sequence). CDR3 length: 16 amino acids. The CDR3 loop is CASSFVPSDGNQPQHF. CDR3 DNA sequence: TGTGCCAGCAGCTTTGTCCCCTCGGATGGCAATCAGCCCCAGCATTTT.

This sequence joins TRBV6-1 and TRBJ2-2, with TRBD1 matching 10 bases. CDR3 length equals 15 residues. V was pared by 1 base and J by 5 bases, with 1 base of the junction left unmatched. The V gene's germline CDR1 is MNHNS and CDR2 SASEGT. In DNA, the CDR3 is TGTGCCAGCAGTGAAGGGGGACAGGGGACCGGGGAGCTGTTTTTT. Translated, it gives CASSEGGQGTGELFF.

This clonotype showed up many times. CDR3 residues: CASSPWPTSGSVYNEQFF. The CDR3 DNA reads as TGTGCCAGCAGTCCCTGGCCGACTAGCGGGAGCGTTTACAATGAGCAGTTCTTC. The V and J genes are TRBV2 and TRBJ2-1, with 12 bases lining up with TRBD2. Trimming at V came to 5 bases and at J to 4 bases, leaving 12 bases not matched to a gene. Germline loops: CDR1 SNHLY, CDR2 FYNNEI. The CDR3 is 18 residues long. The full variable domain, rest sourced from reference TRBV2 and TRBJ2-1, is EPEVTQTPSHQVTQMGQEVILRCVPISNHLYFYWYRQILGQKVEFLVSFYNNEISEKSEIFDDQFSVERPDGSNFTLKIRSTKLEDSAMYFCASSPWPTSGSVYNEQFFGPGTRLTVL.

CDR3 nucleotides: TGTGCCAGCAGCTTAGTGGCTAGCGGGGGGTACAATGAGCAGTTCTTC. Translating it yields CASSLVASGGYNEQFF. The chain recombines TRBV7-2 with TRBJ2-1; the match to TRBD2 covers 11 bases. V dropped 1 base and J dropped 4; count of bases not matched to a gene: 3. The germline CDR1 and CDR2 sequences are SGHTA and FQGNSA. The CDR3 is 16 residues long.

This clonotype was recorded at least ten times. The rearrangement uses TRBV7-3 and TRBJ2-3, with D maybe TRBD1 (7 bases). The CDR3 spans 15 residues. Looked up from germline, CDR1 is SGHTA and CDR2 is FQGTGA. V shed 5 bases and J shed 1 base, with 13 bases lying between them. The CDR3 is CASSPRGAGTDTQYF. The CDR3 nucleotides read TGTGCCAGCAGCCCCAGGGGGGCAGGCACAGATACGCAGTATTTT.

The table lists this clonotype with many counts. The chain combines TRBV7-2 with TRBJ2-2; 9 bases are shared with TRBD1. CDR1 and CDR2 (germline): SGHTA, FQGNSA. CDR3 length equals 15 residues. Unmatched junction bases numbered 4, after V lost 5 bases and J lost 3 bases. The CDR3 reads CASSHRGPDTGELFF. DNA of the CDR3: TGTGCCAGCAGCCACAGGGGGCCGGACACCGGGGAGCTGTTTTTT.